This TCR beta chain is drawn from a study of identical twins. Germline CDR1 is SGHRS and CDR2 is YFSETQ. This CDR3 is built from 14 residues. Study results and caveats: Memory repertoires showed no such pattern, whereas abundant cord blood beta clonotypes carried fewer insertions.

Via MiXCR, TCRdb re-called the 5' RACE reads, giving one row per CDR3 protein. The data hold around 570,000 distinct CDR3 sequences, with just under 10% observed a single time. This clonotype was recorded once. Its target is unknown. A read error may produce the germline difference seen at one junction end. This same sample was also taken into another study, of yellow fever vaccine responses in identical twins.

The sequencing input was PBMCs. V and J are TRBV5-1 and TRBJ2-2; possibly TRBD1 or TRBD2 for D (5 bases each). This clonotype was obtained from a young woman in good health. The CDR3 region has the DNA TGTGCCAGCTGCCCGGGGCCGGGCAGCGGGGAGCTGTTTTTT. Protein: CASCPGPGSGELFF.